This T cell receptor (beta chain) originates from a study of blood T cell repertoires in COVID-19. Study-wide context: There were acute and convalescent COVID-19 samples, and they came from the United States, Italy and Spain. T cells, B-cell-depleted T cells, or PBMCs supplied cDNA or gDNA.

CDR1 and CDR2 (germline): SGHTA, FQGNSA. The length of the CDR3 is 15 residues. The V segment lost 1 base and the J segment 7 bases; nucleotides outside the gene matches: 8. Original processing notes: Amplified reference gene primers provided the basis for estimating nucleated cell counts. Method: immunoSEQ multiplex PCR; TCRdb's copy keeps in-frame clones and lacks some. V, J and clone size are taken as reported in that table, and D and trimming were inferred from the DNA itself. The table has some 150,000 clones, roughly 84% seen once. The sample was peripheral blood. This chain links TRBV7-2 with TRBJ2-7; 9 bases agree with TRBD2. This TCR came from a human donor in a cohort sampled during active COVID-19. CDR3 nucleotides: TGTGCCAGCAGCTTAGTCCCAGCGGGGGGCGGTGAGCAGTACTTC. Residues: CASSLVPAGGGEQYF.